Listed below are T cell receptor beta chains from one sample, sequenced in a study of metastatic and nonmetastatic thyroid tumors. TCRdb re-clonotyped the PCR reads via MiXCR. The sample has around 16,000 clones, roughly 33% seen once; the top ten hold roughly 13%. The specimen was tumor tissue. The receptors were gathered from a male donor with papillary thyroid cancer or a benign thyroid nodule (not recorded which). Some clones in this sample may be carry-over from other donors' samples. CDR3s include the opening cysteine and the closing phenylalanine or tryptophan. Clone size is not always given. Where it is, it says once, few, many or a class for expanded clones.

TRBV30	NA	TRBJ2-7	CAWSVLGQGASYEQYF
TRBV6-5	few	TRBJ2-3	CASSYSKGLAGADTQYF
TRBV20-1	many	TRBJ2-5	CSARVGGGQETQYF
TRBV6-1	NA	TRBJ2-7	CASSGLAGGYEQYF
TRBV20-1	many	TRBJ1-1	CSALTYGGGYDTEAFF
TRBV6-5	NA	TRBJ2-3	CASSYSGARGTQYF
TRBV4-1	many	TRBJ1-5	CASSPEWVGHGQPQHF
TRBV6-2/TRBV6-3	few	TRBJ2-2	CASSYSTGDTGELFF
TRBV20-1	medium-sized	TRBJ2-1	CSAGGTSGSYNEQFF
TRBV11-1	NA	TRBJ2-3	CASRTSGRGTDTQYF
TRBV7-7	many	TRBJ2-1	CASSLAGGAYNEQFF
TRBV20-1	NA	TRBJ1-5	CSARNSENQPQHF
TRBV7-8	NA	TRBJ2-7	CASSSPQPGQGFYEQYF
TRBV4-1	NA	TRBJ1-2	CASSQGQGTGPDGYTF
TRBV5-4	many	TRBJ1-1	CASSAVNTEAFF
TRBV10-1	many	TRBJ1-1	CASSDRNTEAFF
TRBV27	NA	TRBJ1-1	CASSSLTGENTHASF
TRBV7-9	NA	TRBJ1-2	CASSTSGANYGYTF
TRBV6-1	few	TRBJ2-7	CASSKRGLAYEQYF
TRBV7-3	medium-sized	TRBJ2-2	CASSLITGGSGELFF
TRBV28	NA	TRBJ1-1	CASSLWGDLHLTEAFF
TRBV9	medium-sized	TRBJ1-1	CASSPNSGDAEAFF
TRBV6-5	few	TRBJ2-1	CASSYPHRENSNEQFF
TRBV14	NA	TRBJ2-7	CASSRARGSYEQYF
TRBV7-9	few	TRBJ1-2	CASSLEGGGYTF
TRBV5-4	many	TRBJ2-3	CASSLRGRAEISTDTQYF
TRBV6-1	few	TRBJ1-1	CASSDVTTEAFF
TRBV6-1	few	TRBJ2-2	CATQRTSGTTGELFF
TRBV28	NA	TRBJ2-1	CASRQGTGLRDEQFF
TRBV11-2	NA	TRBJ1-1	CASSREEDTANTEAFF
TRBV6-2/TRBV6-3	few	TRBJ1-2	CASSSRGGGTYGYTF
TRBV6-1	medium-sized	TRBJ1-1	CASSERGQGPEAFF
TRBV20-1	medium-sized	TRBJ1-1	CSAPVPGEGLNTEAFF
TRBV28	few	TRBJ1-2	CASSFGGDGYTF
TRBV9	medium-sized	TRBJ2-5	CASSAFPGTGIQETQYF
TRBV19	medium-sized	TRBJ1-1	CASSLLAGTEAFF
TRBV6-1	few	TRBJ2-3	CASSESSGGVTDTQYF
TRBV6-2/TRBV6-3	NA	TRBJ1-1	CASSEDRGQAFF
TRBV6-5	medium-sized	TRBJ2-1	CASSYSRTAGNNEQFF
TRBV19	few	TRBJ2-1	CASRERGANNEQFF
TRBV7-2	large	TRBJ1-1	CASSLDGTGVTEAFF
TRBV18	NA	TRBJ2-1	CASSPTSGRIYEQFF
TRBV5-1	NA	TRBJ2-3	CASSPGRPSTDTQYF
TRBV6-6	NA	TRBJ2-7	CASSYRPGVYEQYF
TRBV24-1	many	TRBJ2-3	CATRGTGYTQYF
TRBV10-3	NA	TRBJ2-5	CAIQPGQGARETQYF
TRBV19	few	TRBJ2-7	CARRGVSYEQYF
TRBV4-1	many	TRBJ2-1	CASSQGRGGLGHSYSYNEQFF
TRBV6-1	few	TRBJ1-5	CASKYRGNGQPQHF
TRBV4-1	NA	TRBJ2-7	CASSQEGGLDEQYF
TRBV20-1	many	TRBJ2-2	CSARAREAGELFF
TRBV19	few	TRBJ2-1	CASSIQGGYNEQFF
TRBV15	many	TRBJ2-1	CATSRDGAGPNEQFF
TRBV7-9	medium-sized	TRBJ1-3	CASSLVRGPGNTIYF
TRBV29-1	many	TRBJ2-4	CSVLQGAKNIQYF